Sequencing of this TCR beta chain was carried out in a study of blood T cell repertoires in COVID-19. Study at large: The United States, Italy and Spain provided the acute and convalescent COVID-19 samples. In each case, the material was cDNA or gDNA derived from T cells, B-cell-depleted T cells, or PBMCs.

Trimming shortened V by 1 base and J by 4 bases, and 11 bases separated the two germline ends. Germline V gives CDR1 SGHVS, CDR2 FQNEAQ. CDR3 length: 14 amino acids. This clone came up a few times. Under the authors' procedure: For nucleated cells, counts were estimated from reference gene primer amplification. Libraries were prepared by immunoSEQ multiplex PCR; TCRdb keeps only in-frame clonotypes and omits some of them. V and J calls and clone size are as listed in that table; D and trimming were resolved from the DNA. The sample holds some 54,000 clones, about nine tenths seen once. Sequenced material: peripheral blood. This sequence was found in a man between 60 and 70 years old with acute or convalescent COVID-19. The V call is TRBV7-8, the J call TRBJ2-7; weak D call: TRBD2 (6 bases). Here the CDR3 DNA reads TGTGCCAGCAGCTTAGGCGCGGGGAATTACGAGCAGTACTTC. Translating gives CASSLGAGNYEQYF.